The 24 T cell receptor beta chains listed next were all sequenced from one sample in a study of T cell responses to AZD1222 COVID-19 vaccine. TCRdb's table, derived via immunoSEQ multiplex PCR, lists solely in-frame clones and lacks some. The repertoire includes roughly 180,000 clones, approximately 89% of them detected once, and approximately 1.8% sits in the top ten. Sequencing was performed on peripheral blood, taken 28 days after the second AZD1222 dose. All receptors come from an adult who received the AZD1222 COVID-19 vaccine.

The chain links TRBV6-1 to TRBJ1-2; D ambiguous. Trimming removed 3 bases from V and 2 bases from J, with 10 bases in between. The CDR3 totals 14 residues. Germline CDR1 is MNHNS and CDR2 is SASEGT. The CDR3 sequence is CASSDRWWNYGYTF. The CDR3 region has the DNA TGTGCCAGCAGTGACCGCTGGTGGAACTATGGCTACACCTTC.

The chain uses TRBV19 and TRBJ2-1; D is possibly TRBD1 or TRBD2 (5 bases each). CDR3 length: 15 residues. The V end lost 0 bases, the J end lost 5 bases, and 11 bases lay between the germline ends. Germline values: CDR1 LNHDA, CDR2 SQIVND (reference sequence). The CDR3 region has the DNA TGTGCCAGTAGTATAGAGCAGGTGGGGGACAATGAGCAGTTCTTC. It yields the protein CASSIEQVGDNEQFF.

This clone was seen a handful of times. J is TRBJ2-2 and V is TRBV30; TRBD2 matches 9 bases. Germline V gives CDR1 GTSNPN, CDR2 SVGIG (reference sequence). V gave up 1 base and J gave up 3 bases; unmatched junction bases: 3. The CDR3 sequence is 15 residues long. Written as DNA, the CDR3 is TGTGCCTGGAGTGACGGCGGGAGGGACACCGGGGAGCTGTTTTTT. Translated, it gives CAWSDGGRDTGELFF. Supplemented by reference TRBV30 and TRBJ2-2, the full variable domain reads SQTIHQWPATLVQPVGSPLSLECTVEGTSNPNLYWYRQAAGRGLQLLFYSVGIGQISSEVPQNLSASRPQDRQFILSSKKLLLSDSGFYLCAWSDGGRDTGELFFGEGSRLTVL.

The gene calls are TRBV7-8 and TRBJ1-2; tentatively, D is TRBD1 (5 bases). Germline CDR1 and CDR2: SGHVS and FQNEAQ. The CDR3 loop spans 11 amino acids. The germline V and J ends were trimmed by 5 bases and 7 bases, with 8 bases remaining between them. CDR3 DNA: TGTGCCAGCAGCCGGGACTTTGGCTACACCTTC. This codes for CASSRDFGYTF. The complete variable domain, with remaining parts taken from reference TRBV7-8 and TRBJ1-2, reads GAGVSQSPRYKVAKRGQDVALRCDPISGHVSLFWYQQALGQGPEFLTYFQNEAQLDKSGLPSDRFFAERPEGSVSTLKIQRTQQEDSAVYLCASSRDFGYTFGSGTRLTVV.

The chain is built from TRBV9 and TRBJ1-1, with 7 bases fitting TRBD1. The trim removed 4 bases at V and 1 base at J, leaving 7 bases unmatched. This CDR3 spans 15 amino acids. CDR1 and CDR2 from the germline V gene are SGDLS and YYNGEE. The CDR3 loop reads CASSYTGTENTEAFF. CDR3 nucleotides: TGTGCCAGCAGCTATACCGGGACAGAGAACACTGAAGCTTTCTTT. The full variable domain, in which reference TRBV9 and TRBJ1-1 provide the parts outside the CDR3, is DSGVTQTPKHLITATGQRVTLRCSPRSGDLSVYWYQQSLDQGLQFLIQYYNGEERAKGNILERFSAQQFPDLHSELNLSSLELGDSALYFCASSYTGTENTEAFFGQGTRLTVV.

This clone occurred once. The J gene is TRBJ2-7, the V gene TRBV19; D remains ambiguous. Looked up from germline, CDR1 is LNHDA and CDR2 is SQIVND (reference sequence). V was pared by 3 bases and J by 0 bases, with 9 bases between. The CDR3 extends over 14 amino acids. The CDR3 nucleotides read TGTGCCAGTAGTATTGTTCAATCCTCCTACGAGCAGTACTTC. Its translation is CASSIVQSSYEQYF.

The chain has TRBV12-5 and TRBJ2-2, with no clear D. Trimming cost V 1 base and J 5 bases, with 2 bases left between them. In germline, CDR1 is LGHNT, CDR2 FRNRAP. This CDR3 spans 12 amino acids. CDR3 nucleotides: TGTGCTAGTGGTTTGGAAACCGGGGAGCTGTTTTTT. Translating it yields CASGLETGELFF.

The chain couples TRBV28 to TRBJ1-1; the D gene is possibly TRBD1 (5 bases). The CDR3 sequence is 15 residues long. Trimming cost V 5 bases and J 4 bases, with 17 bases left between them. Germline values: CDR1 MDHEN, CDR2 SYDVKM. The CDR3 DNA reads as TGTGCCAGCAGTCCTTCGAGGGGTTTCGGCACTGAAGCTTTCTTT. Residues: CASSPSRGFGTEAFF.

The genes are TRBV9 and TRBJ2-4, with 11 bases matching TRBD1. The germline V gene has CDR1 SGDLS and CDR2 YYNGEE. This CDR3 spans 15 amino acids. V was clipped by 4 bases and J by 9 bases; unmatched bases: 9. The chain's CDR3 is CASSPRDRGKGIQYF. Written as DNA, the CDR3 is TGTGCCAGCAGCCCCCGGGACAGGGGGAAAGGCATTCAGTACTTC.

J is TRBJ1-3 and V is TRBV4-1; the match to TRBD1 covers 7 bases. Germline V gives CDR1 MGHRA, CDR2 YSYEKL. The ends lost 6 bases at V and 2 bases at J; junction bases unmatched: 10. The CDR3 contains 16 residues. In DNA form, the CDR3 reads TGCGCCAGCAGTCCGATAACACAGGGGCCTGGAAACACCATATATTTT. Its protein product is CASSPITQGPGNTIYF.

This chain joins TRBV6-5 and TRBJ2-3, with TRBD1 identical over 7 bases. CDR3 length equals 14 residues. The trim removed 6 bases at V and 6 bases at J, leaving 9 bases unmatched. Germline V gene data show CDR1 as MNHEY and CDR2 as SVGAGI. CDR3 bases: TGTGCCAGCAGGACCCGAACAGGGGCGGATACGCAGTATTTT. This gives the protein CASRTRTGADTQYF.

As for this clone: The same CDR3 is also encoded by other DNA sequences in this sample. The rearrangement uses TRBV9 and TRBJ1-6; maybe TRBD1 (5 bases). Germline V gene sequence: CDR1 SGDLS, CDR2 YYNGEE. This CDR3 has 13 residues. The V end was cut by 0 bases, the J end by 7 bases, with 5 bases between. The DNA for the CDR3 is TGTGCCAGCAGCGTAGGGGGGAATTCACCCCTCCACTTT. Its translation: CASSVGGNSPLHF.

V is TRBV18 and J is TRBJ1-4, with TRBD1 identical over 10 bases. V trimming: 6 bases; J trimming: 0 bases; junction bases outside the gene matches: 10. CDR1 is KGHSH and CDR2 is LQKENI in the germline V gene. The CDR3 has 18 amino acids. CDR3 loop: CASSPRQGAPSTNEKLFF. In DNA form, the CDR3 reads TGTGCCAGCTCCCCCCGACAGGGGGCACCCTCAACTAATGAAAAACTGTTTTTT.

V and J are TRBV4-1 and TRBJ2-1; no firm D call. V lost 1 base to trimming and J lost 0 bases, with 7 bases between them. CDR1 and CDR2 (germline): MGHRA, YSYEKL. This CDR3 comprises 15 residues. CDR3 residues: CASSQGYSSYNEQFF. The CDR3 nucleotides read TGCGCCAGCAGCCAAGGTTACTCCTCCTACAATGAGCAGTTCTTC.

The V gene is TRBV19, the J gene TRBJ1-1; D gene ambiguous. V was cut by 1 base and J by 4 bases, with 4 bases left in between. The CDR3 sequence is 12 residues long. CDR1 is LNHDA, CDR2 SQIVND, per germline (reference sequence). CDR3 bases: TGTGCCAGTAGTATAGGGGCCACTGAAGCTTTCTTT. Protein sequence: CASSIGATEAFF.

The chain combines TRBV5-1 with TRBJ2-1; D ambiguous. This CDR3 region has 14 residues. V dropped 5 bases and J dropped 2 bases, with 11 bases sitting between them. From germline, CDR1 is SGHRS and CDR2 YFSETQ. As DNA, the CDR3 is TGCGCCAGCAGGATGGACCCCCCCTACAATGAGCAGTTCTTC. It translates to CASRMDPPYNEQFF.

As concerns this clone: Additional DNA sequences in this sample encode the identical CDR3. This chain links TRBV6-5 with TRBJ2-2, with 7 bases fitting TRBD1. Germline V gives CDR1 MNHEY, CDR2 SVGAGI. The CDR3 loop spans 13 amino acids. Trimming removed 4 bases from V and 7 bases from J; junction bases left unmatched: 3. The CDR3 reads CASSSQGNGELFF. CDR3 DNA sequence: TGTGCCAGCAGTTCACAGGGGAACGGGGAGCTGTTTTTT.

J is TRBJ2-7 and V is TRBV27; 7 nucleotides align to TRBD1. The V and J ends lost 4 bases and 3 bases, in that order; junction bases with no gene match: 9. Looked up from germline, CDR1 is MNHEY and CDR2 is SMNVEV (reference sequence). This CDR3 has 15 amino acids. Written as DNA, the CDR3 is TGTGCCAGCAGTTGGACCTCGGGACAGCTCTACGAGCAGTACTTC. Amino acid sequence: CASSWTSGQLYEQYF.

This chain uses TRBV6-2 or TRBV6-3 with TRBJ1-5, with D maybe TRBD1 (5 bases). The CDR3 is 15 residues long. V dropped 2 bases and J dropped 2 bases, with 10 bases sitting between them. Germline V CDR1 and CDR2: MNHEY, SVGEGT. The CDR3 nucleotides are TGTGCCAGCAGTTACGGGGGAGTGGGCAATCAGCCCCAGCATTTT. It is translated as CASSYGGVGNQPQHF.

The V call is TRBV19, the J call TRBJ1-6; D remains unclear. Germline V gene lookup returns CDR1 LNHDA and CDR2 SQIVND (reference sequence). Trimming took off 3 bases at V and 5 bases at J, with 8 bases between the two ends. The CDR3 is made up of 14 amino acids. The CDR3 is CASSIEGNNSPLHF. CDR3 coding DNA: TGTGCCAGTAGTATTGAAGGAAATAATTCACCCCTCCACTTT.

V and J are TRBV5-4 and TRBJ1-2; TRBD1 might be the D (6 bases). Trimming took 2 bases from V and 7 from J, leaving 9 bases between them. The V gene's germline CDR1 is SGHNT and CDR2 YYREEE (reference sequence). The CDR3 has 12 residues. DNA for the CDR3: TGTGCCAGCAGCTTTGGGGGCACTGGCTACACCTTC. Its protein is CASSFGGTGYTF.

The chain carries TRBV24-1 and TRBJ1-2, with TRBD1 matching over 12 bases. CDR1 and CDR2 (germline): KGHDR, SFDVKD. V trimming: 1 base; J trimming: 8 bases; junction bases outside the gene matches: 4. CDR3 length: 15 residues. The CDR3 DNA reads TGTGCCACCAGTGATTTCGGGACAGGGGGCGCGGGCTACACCTTC. Translating gives CATSDFGTGGAGYTF.

The chain combines TRBV11-2 with TRBJ1-2; D unclear. Germline CDR1 and CDR2: SGHAT and FQNNGV. The CDR3 spans 12 residues. Deletions cut 2 bases from V and 8 bases from J, with 9 bases between. Here the CDR3 reads CASSLSREGYTF. DNA of the CDR3: TGTGCCAGCAGCTTATCGAGGGAAGGCTACACCTTC.

This chain connects TRBV7-2 to TRBJ1-4, with a weak D call TRBD1 (6 bases). Trimming left V 4 bases short and J 5 bases short, with 11 bases between. CDR1 and CDR2 from the germline V gene are SGHTA and FQGNSA. CDR3 length: 14 residues. Here the CDR3 reads CASSYRGSNEKLFF. In DNA form, the CDR3 reads TGTGCCAGCAGCTATAGGGGGTCAAATGAAAAACTGTTTTTT.